This T cell receptor (beta chain) stems from a study of T cell repertoires in cytomegalovirus infection. V lost 7 bases, J lost 1 base, and 10 bases lay in between. CDR1 is MNHEY and CDR2 is SMNVEV in the germline V gene (reference sequence). The CDR3 is made up of 13 amino acids. TCRdb re-called the reads through MiXCR, storing one row per CDR3 protein. This table holds some 440,000 distinct CDR3 sequences, approximately 30% found once. There are many counts of this clonotype. Sequencing used PBMCs. This clonotype was obtained from a human donor in good health (CMV status not recorded). Some clones in this sample may be carry-over from other donors' samples. The chain combines TRBV27 with TRBJ1-1; D remains ambiguous. CDR3 DNA sequence: TGTGCCAGCAAATTGGGGTCGAACACTGAAGCTTTCTTT. Amino acids: CASKLGSNTEAFF.